This T cell receptor (beta chain) was sequenced in a study of blood T cell repertoires in COVID-19. At the level of the study: The United States, Italy and Spain supplied acute and convalescent COVID-19 samples. PBMCs, B-cell-depleted T cells, or T cells were the source of the cDNA or gDNA that made up the material.

As handled by the study authors: Reference gene primer amplification yielded estimated nucleated cell counts. Sequencing used immunoSEQ multiplex PCR; TCRdb keeps in-frame clones, though not all of them. D and trimming come from the DNA, and the V and J calls and clone size come from that table. Of roughly 100,000 clones listed, roughly four fifths are singletons. Trimming shortened V by 2 bases and J by 0 bases, and 7 bases separated the two germline ends. The CDR3 spans 14 residues. Germline V gene data show CDR1 as SGDLS and CDR2 as YYNGEE. Seattle-derived patients entered the study during active infection and were followed longitudinally.

This chain connects TRBV9 to TRBJ2-3; TRBD2 is a possible D gene (5 bases). The sequence was obtained from a man of 80 years or more with COVID-19, enrolled during active disease. Sequencing input: peripheral blood. Here the CDR3 reads CASSVSGSTDTQYF. The CDR3 DNA is TGTGCCAGCAGCGTCAGCGGAAGCACAGATACGCAGTATTTT.